Listed here are 20 T cell receptor beta chains from one sample, sequenced in a study of quantifying T cell responses using KT2 cells. Study in general: TCR alpha and beta constant-region primers primed reverse transcription of RNA.

A single-stranded UMI oligo with SP2 sequence was ligated to cDNA 3' ends. An equimolar mix of RC1.1 and RC1.2 primed the beta chain across TRBC1 and TRBC2. TCRdb fed the UMI-ligation and nested PCR reads into MiXCR, producing one record per CDR3 protein. Here the sample spans 30,000 or so distinct CDR3 sequences, 7.3% being singletons. The sample taken for sequencing was PBMCs spiked with cells of the T cell clone KT2. The receptor set was obtained from a human donor.

A few counts support this clonotype. The chain links TRBV15 to TRBJ2-3, with D maybe TRBD2 (5 bases). Germline V gene sequence: CDR1 LNHNV, CDR2 YYDKDF (reference sequence). V lost 2 bases to trimming and J lost 6 bases, with 15 bases between them. The CDR3 loop spans 15 amino acids. The CDR3 here is CATSRSGLSGDTQYF. The CDR3 nucleotides read TGTGCCACCAGCAGATCAGGACTTTCGGGGGATACGCAGTATTTT.

This clonotype appeared a few times. The J gene is TRBJ2-1, the V gene TRBV20-1; 8 bases are shared with TRBD2. The trim removed 1 base at V and 9 bases at J, leaving 8 bases unmatched. CDR3 size: 14 residues. Germline loops: CDR1 DFQATT, CDR2 SNEGSKA (reference sequence). CDR3 sequence (DNA): TGCAGTGCTAGAGCGGACGGGAGGGCCGGTGAGCAGTTCTTC. Its protein is CSARADGRAGEQFF.

Concerning this clonotype itself: The CDR3 carries no conserved terminal phenylalanine or tryptophan, so it likely arises from a read error. Here the CDR3 DNA reads TGTGCCAGCAGTGAATCTGCCAGGCCTGAAGCTTTCTCT. It codes for CASSESARPEAFS. The chain carries TRBV6-1 and TRBJ1-1; D unresolved. Germline V CDR1 and CDR2: MNHNS, SASEGT. V was cut by 2 bases and J by 6 bases, with 10 bases left in between. This CDR3 has 13 residues.

This clonotype was seen repeatedly, ten times or more. This chain connects TRBV27 to TRBJ2-1; 8 bases agree with TRBD2. The CDR3 sequence is 15 residues long. The V gene end was trimmed by 5 bases and the J gene end by 10 bases; junction bases not matched to a gene: 13. CDR1 MNHEY and CDR2 SMNVEV come from the germline V gene (reference sequence). This chain's CDR3 is CASSPGGGAWGEQFF. CDR3 nucleotide sequence: TGTGCCAGCAGTCCCGGGGGGGGCGCATGGGGGGAGCAGTTCTTC.

This clonotype was counted only a few times. The chain links TRBV19 to TRBJ1-2, with D possibly matching TRBD1 (5 bases). Germline V lookup: CDR1 LNHDA, CDR2 SQIVND (reference sequence). Trimming pared 5 bases from V and 0 bases from J, leaving 16 bases between. The CDR3 is 16 residues long. The CDR3 sequence is CASSLLRGVSNYGYTF. Written as DNA, the CDR3 is TGTGCCAGTAGTCTATTGAGGGGCGTCTCTAACTATGGCTACACCTTC.

The gene calls are TRBV27 and TRBJ2-7; no clear D. The CDR3 extends over 13 amino acids. Germline V CDR1 and CDR2: MNHEY, SMNVEV (reference sequence). Trimming left V 5 bases short and J 6 bases short, with 14 bases between. The CDR3 sequence is CASSPGWVGEQYF. In nucleotides, the CDR3 is TGTGCCAGCAGTCCCGGTTGGGTAGGCGAGCAGTACTTC.

Relative to its sample, this clonotype is medium-sized (0.01 to 0.1%). This chain links TRBV15 with TRBJ1-4; the match to TRBD1 covers 7 bases. This CDR3 is 15 amino acids long. V was pared by 3 bases and J by 5 bases, with 6 bases of the junction left unmatched. Germline V gene data show CDR1 as LNHNV and CDR2 as YYDKDF (reference sequence). The CDR3 nucleotides are TGTGCCACCAGCAGTGATAGACAGGGCAATGAAAAACTGTTTTTT. Its translation is CATSSDRQGNEKLFF.

The rearrangement uses TRBV12-3 or TRBV12-4 and TRBJ1-5; TRBD1 agrees at 7 bases. The CDR3 sequence is 15 residues long. V gave up 8 bases and J gave up 0 bases; unmatched junction bases: 7. The CDR3: CASSPTGPSNQPQHF. For the CDR3, the DNA is TGTGCCAGCTCCCCGACAGGGCCTAGCAATCAGCCCCAGCATTTT.

This clonotype was seen at least ten times. The chain carries TRBV2 and TRBJ2-7; no clear D gene. This CDR3 has 10 residues. The V and J ends lost 5 bases and 7 bases respectively, with 6 bases between them. CDR1 is SNHLY and CDR2 is FYNNEI in the germline V gene. Written as DNA, the CDR3 is TGTGCCAGCAGTAGGGTGGAGCAGTACTTC. Amino acids: CASSRVEQYF.

This clonotype was detected ten times or more. The genes are TRBV5-4 and TRBJ2-7; possible D gene TRBD2, 5 bases. Per the germline V gene, CDR1 is SGHNT and CDR2 is YYREEE (reference sequence). Trimming shortened V by 0 bases and J by 4 bases, and 11 bases separated the two germline ends. The length of the CDR3 is 14 residues. DNA for the CDR3: TGTGCCAGCAGCTTGGGGTTCGGGGATTACGAGCAGTACTTC. Its translation is CASSLGFGDYEQYF.

This clonotype was seen at least ten times. The chain has TRBV7-9 and TRBJ2-2; D gene unclear. CDR1 and CDR2 from the germline V gene are SEHNR and FQNEAQ (reference sequence). This CDR3 contains 13 residues. Trimming stripped 6 bases from V and 3 bases from J, with 8 bases between. The CDR3 reads CASRRDHTGELFF. The CDR3 nucleotides are TGTGCCAGCAGACGAGACCACACCGGGGAGCTGTTTTTT.

This clonotype appeared many times. This rearrangement joins TRBV24-1 to TRBJ1-2; 7 nucleotides match TRBD1. J lost 4 bases, V lost 4 bases, and 11 bases had no gene match. The CDR3 sequence is 16 residues long. CDR1 is KGHDR, CDR2 SFDVKD, per germline. CDR3 loop: CATSDLTGDRTYGYTF. The CDR3 DNA is TGTGCCACCAGTGACCTCACAGGGGACCGGACCTATGGCTACACCTTC.

This clonotype was observed a handful of times. The rearrangement links TRBV4-1 to TRBJ2-3; D might be TRBD1 or TRBD2, each matching 5 bases. CDR3 length equals 16 residues. The germline V and J ends were trimmed by 4 bases and 3 bases, with 17 bases remaining between them. CDR1 is MGHRA, CDR2 YSYEKL, per germline. The DNA of the CDR3 is TGCGCCAGCAGCCCCAGGGAGACGGGGCGGACAGATACGCAGTATTTT. This translates into CASSPRETGRTDTQYF.

V and J are TRBV10-3 and TRBJ2-5; 8 nucleotides align to TRBD1. Germline lookup yields CDR1 ENHRY and CDR2 SYGVKD. The CDR3 is 15 residues long. The J segment lost 2 bases and the V segment lost 0 bases, leaving 2 bases of the junction unmatched. CDR3 loop: CAISESGTGQETQYF. The CDR3 DNA reads TGTGCCATCAGTGAGTCTGGGACAGGTCAAGAGACCCAGTACTTC.

In this sample, this clonotype turned up many times. V and J are TRBV20-1 and TRBJ1-1, with unresolved D. Trimming left V 5 bases short and J 6 bases short, with 10 bases between. Germline CDR1 reads DFQATT; CDR2 reads SNEGSKA (reference sequence). The CDR3 is 11 amino acids. CDR3 nucleotide sequence: TGCAGTGCTCAAGGGCCCGCTGAAGCTTTCTTT. This translates into CSAQGPAEAFF.

This clonotype was counted ten times or more. The CDR3 DNA reads TGCGCCAGCAGCTTGGACCTCCAGAGGGGGAGTAATGAAAAACTGTTTTTT. Protein sequence: CASSLDLQRGSNEKLFF. The chain couples TRBV5-1 to TRBJ1-4; perhaps TRBD1 as D (6 bases). The germline V and J ends were trimmed by 0 bases and 4 bases, with 16 bases remaining between them. The CDR3 is 17 residues long. Germline loops: CDR1 SGHRS, CDR2 YFSETQ.

J is TRBJ1-3 and V is TRBV10-3, with TRBD1 as a possible D gene (6 bases). Trimming took 3 bases from V and 0 from J, leaving 12 bases between them. Germline assignment: CDR1 ENHRY and CDR2 SYGVKD. The CDR3 contains 16 residues. CDR3 loop: CAISDLGGGSGNTIYF. CDR3 DNA: TGTGCCATCAGTGATCTAGGGGGGGGCTCTGGAAACACCATATATTTT.

This clonotype turned up a few times. CDR3 DNA sequence: TGTGCCAGCAGTTATAAGAGGGAGGATTCACCCCTCCACTTT. As protein: CASSYKREDSPLHF. The genes are TRBV6-6 and TRBJ1-6; D is unresolved. The V gene lost 3 bases and the J gene lost 8 bases, with 11 bases spanning the gap. CDR1 is MNHNY, CDR2 SVGAGI, per germline (reference sequence). The CDR3 is 14 residues long.

The V call is TRBV28, the J call TRBJ1-1, with a tentative D call TRBD1 (5 bases). Germline values: CDR1 MDHEN, CDR2 SYDVKM. V gave up 5 bases and J gave up 7 bases, with 11 bases separating them. This CDR3 comprises 12 residues. DNA of the CDR3: TGTGCCAGCAGTGGCGGGGGTAATGAAGCTTTCTTT. Translating it yields CASSGGGNEAFF.

At least ten counts were recorded for this clonotype. The rearrangement joins TRBV6-4 to TRBJ2-3; the match to TRBD2 covers 8 bases. CDR1 and CDR2 (germline): MRHNA, SNTAGT. With V trimmed by 0 bases and J by 4 bases, 0 bases remained unmatched. The CDR3 covers 14 residues. The CDR3 protein is CASSDSSGADTQYF. In DNA, the CDR3 is TGTGCCAGCAGTGACTCTAGCGGGGCAGATACGCAGTATTTT.